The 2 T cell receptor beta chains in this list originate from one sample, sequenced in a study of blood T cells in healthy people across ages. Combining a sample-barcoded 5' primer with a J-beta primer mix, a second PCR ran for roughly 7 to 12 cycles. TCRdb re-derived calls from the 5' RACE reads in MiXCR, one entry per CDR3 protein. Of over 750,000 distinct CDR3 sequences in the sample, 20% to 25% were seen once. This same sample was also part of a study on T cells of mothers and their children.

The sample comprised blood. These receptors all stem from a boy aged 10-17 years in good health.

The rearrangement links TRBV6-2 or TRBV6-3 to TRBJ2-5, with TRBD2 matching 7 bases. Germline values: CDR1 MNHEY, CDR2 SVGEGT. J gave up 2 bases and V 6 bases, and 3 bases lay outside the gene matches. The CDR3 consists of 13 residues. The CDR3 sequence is CASRRTRQETQYF. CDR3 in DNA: TGTGCCAGCAGGCGGACTAGACAAGAGACCCAGTACTTC.

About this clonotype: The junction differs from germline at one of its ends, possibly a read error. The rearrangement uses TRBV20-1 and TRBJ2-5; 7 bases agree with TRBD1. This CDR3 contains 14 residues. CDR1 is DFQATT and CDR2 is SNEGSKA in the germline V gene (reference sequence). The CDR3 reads CSTRERGRQETQYF. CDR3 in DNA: TGCAGTACTAGAGAAAGGGGGCGTCAAGAGACCCAGTACTTC.